Listed below are T cell receptor beta chains from one sample, sequenced in a study of shared clonotypes between healthy human individuals. Clones were read by immunoSEQ multiplex PCR, and TCRdb kept only the in-frame ones, dropping some. The sample consists of some 500,000 clones, about 96% of them appearing once. Sequencing was done on a sample of naive CD4+ T cells sorted from blood. Receptor source: a woman in her 30s in good health. CDR3s leave out the opening cysteine and the closing phenylalanine or tryptophan. Size values are once, few and many counts, or a class for expanded clones, and some rows have none.

>-|TRBJ1-5|TRBV28
ASSLSGRSNQPQH
>-|TRBJ2-1|TRBV27
ASSSTAGTSGTNEQF
>-|TRBJ2-1|TRBV2
ASTSRGGTFSYNEQF
>once|TRBJ2-5|TRBV28
ASSLFREETQY
>-|TRBJ2-7|TRBV5-4
ASSLGLAETYEQY
>-|TRBJ2-5|TRBV6-1
ASSVTTQETQY
>-|TRBJ2-1|TRBV9
ASSVTEGGSSNEQF
>-|TRBJ1-4|TRBV7-9
ASSAGHGNYNEKLF
>-|TRBJ2-7|TRBV28
ASSSPSGSAYEQY
>-|TRBJ1-5|TRBV5-1
ASSLEPSNQPQH
>-|TRBJ1-6|TRBV28
ASIPRLSSPLH
>-|TRBJ2-5|TRBV27
ASSWGQGAKTQY
>-|TRBJ2-5|TRBV5-1
ASSLGAAETQY
>-|TRBJ2-3|TRBV19
ASSIDLRLMTQY
>-|TRBJ2-7|TRBV5-1
ASSLAADSPYEQY
>once|TRBJ2-7|TRBV28
ASRGGLAGAEQY
>-|TRBJ2-1|TRBV7-9
ASSGEGLAAYNEQF
>-|TRBJ2-3|TRBV29-1
SVVSGQRGVLTDTQY
>-|TRBJ2-7|TRBV10-3
AITLDGTGPGGEQY
>-|TRBJ1-2|TRBV20-1
SASRYGYT
>-|TRBJ2-7|TRBV2
ASSGGTGRSSNEQY
>-|TRBJ1-3|TRBV18
ASSPPLTVTSGNTIY
>-|TRBJ1-4|TRBV28
ASSPSPGRANEKLF
>-|TRBJ2-1|TRBV5-1
ASSRLAGPYNEQF
>-|TRBJ2-2|TRBV5-1
ASSLSAGRGGSGELF
>-|TRBJ1-5|TRBV7-3
ASSLFRNQPQH
>-|TRBJ1-5|TRBV28
ASSLPWETGGPQH